This T cell receptor (beta chain) stems from a study of blood T cell repertoires in COVID-19 (TCRdb year 2020). Some background on the complete study: Samples from collaborators originated in the United States, Italy and Spain and spanned both the acute and convalescent phases of COVID-19. The material from the prospective study consisted of cDNA or gDNA derived from T cells, B-cell-depleted T cells, or PBMCs. The dataset comprised deeply sampled blood TCRbeta repertoires from subjects exposed to, actively infected with, or recovered from COVID-19. A freely available public database, intended as a resource for researchers studying the immune response to SARS-CoV-2, is where the repertoires were released. The samples were drawn from two sources: the first 160 participants of the ongoing ImmuneRACE study, and 1,254 subjects contributed by 6 global collaborators. Nearly every sample came with metadata listing a de-identified subject ID, COVID-19 status, age in years and sex. Where available, HLA class I and class II types were obtained from metadata supplied by the sample provider rather than from assay-based typing. General conclusions and limits of the study: Clinical and demographic metadata were provided uncurated, with the amount varying by source and participant.

The immunoSEQ Assay, a bias-controlled multiplex PCR, was used to amplify TCRbeta CDR3 regions from genomic DNA. On the authors' methods: Nucleated cell counts per sample were estimated from amplification of reference gene primers within the assay. Sequence reads were collapsed and filtered to measure the absolute abundance of every unique TCRbeta CDR3 rearrangement. For each sample, productive Simpson clonality was calculated by taking the square root of Simpson's diversity index across productive rearrangements. Imported from immuneACCESS, the table was reduced by TCRdb to in-frame sequences with V and J called. These copies leave out some clones; in studies compared against another copy, an unresolved V gene accounts for under half, and the cause of the remainder is not known. From that table come the V and J calls and clone size; the DNA was used to work out D and trimming. Recorded for this sample are about 90,000 clones; roughly nine tenths of them occurred a single time. The ten largest clones add up to 5% to 6.5% of the sample.

For this clone: Its antigen is currently not known. Base qualities are not at hand, and no much larger clone is one base apart.

Each collaborating institution followed its own protocols to collect whole blood in K2EDTA tubes. For TCRbeta analysis, collaborator samples were shipped as frozen whole blood, as isolated PBMCs, or as DNA extracted from either sample type. Sequencing was done on a sample of peripheral blood. The origin of this receptor is a man aged 50-59 years with acute or convalescent COVID-19.

The DNA reads TGTGCCAGCAGCCACCAAGGAGGAGCGTTTGAGACCCAGTACTTC. Its translation is CASSHQGGAFETQYF. The sequence is built from TRBV14 and TRBJ2-5; TRBD2 is a weak D gene call, 5 bases matching. V is shortened by 3 bases, J by 5 bases, and the region joining them spans 16 bases. The CDR3 goes from the cysteine to the phenylalanine over 15 residues. The only DNA kept is the CDR3, 45 bases in frame from the first base. Based on the germline V gene, the CDR1 and CDR2 sequences are SGHDN and FVKESK.